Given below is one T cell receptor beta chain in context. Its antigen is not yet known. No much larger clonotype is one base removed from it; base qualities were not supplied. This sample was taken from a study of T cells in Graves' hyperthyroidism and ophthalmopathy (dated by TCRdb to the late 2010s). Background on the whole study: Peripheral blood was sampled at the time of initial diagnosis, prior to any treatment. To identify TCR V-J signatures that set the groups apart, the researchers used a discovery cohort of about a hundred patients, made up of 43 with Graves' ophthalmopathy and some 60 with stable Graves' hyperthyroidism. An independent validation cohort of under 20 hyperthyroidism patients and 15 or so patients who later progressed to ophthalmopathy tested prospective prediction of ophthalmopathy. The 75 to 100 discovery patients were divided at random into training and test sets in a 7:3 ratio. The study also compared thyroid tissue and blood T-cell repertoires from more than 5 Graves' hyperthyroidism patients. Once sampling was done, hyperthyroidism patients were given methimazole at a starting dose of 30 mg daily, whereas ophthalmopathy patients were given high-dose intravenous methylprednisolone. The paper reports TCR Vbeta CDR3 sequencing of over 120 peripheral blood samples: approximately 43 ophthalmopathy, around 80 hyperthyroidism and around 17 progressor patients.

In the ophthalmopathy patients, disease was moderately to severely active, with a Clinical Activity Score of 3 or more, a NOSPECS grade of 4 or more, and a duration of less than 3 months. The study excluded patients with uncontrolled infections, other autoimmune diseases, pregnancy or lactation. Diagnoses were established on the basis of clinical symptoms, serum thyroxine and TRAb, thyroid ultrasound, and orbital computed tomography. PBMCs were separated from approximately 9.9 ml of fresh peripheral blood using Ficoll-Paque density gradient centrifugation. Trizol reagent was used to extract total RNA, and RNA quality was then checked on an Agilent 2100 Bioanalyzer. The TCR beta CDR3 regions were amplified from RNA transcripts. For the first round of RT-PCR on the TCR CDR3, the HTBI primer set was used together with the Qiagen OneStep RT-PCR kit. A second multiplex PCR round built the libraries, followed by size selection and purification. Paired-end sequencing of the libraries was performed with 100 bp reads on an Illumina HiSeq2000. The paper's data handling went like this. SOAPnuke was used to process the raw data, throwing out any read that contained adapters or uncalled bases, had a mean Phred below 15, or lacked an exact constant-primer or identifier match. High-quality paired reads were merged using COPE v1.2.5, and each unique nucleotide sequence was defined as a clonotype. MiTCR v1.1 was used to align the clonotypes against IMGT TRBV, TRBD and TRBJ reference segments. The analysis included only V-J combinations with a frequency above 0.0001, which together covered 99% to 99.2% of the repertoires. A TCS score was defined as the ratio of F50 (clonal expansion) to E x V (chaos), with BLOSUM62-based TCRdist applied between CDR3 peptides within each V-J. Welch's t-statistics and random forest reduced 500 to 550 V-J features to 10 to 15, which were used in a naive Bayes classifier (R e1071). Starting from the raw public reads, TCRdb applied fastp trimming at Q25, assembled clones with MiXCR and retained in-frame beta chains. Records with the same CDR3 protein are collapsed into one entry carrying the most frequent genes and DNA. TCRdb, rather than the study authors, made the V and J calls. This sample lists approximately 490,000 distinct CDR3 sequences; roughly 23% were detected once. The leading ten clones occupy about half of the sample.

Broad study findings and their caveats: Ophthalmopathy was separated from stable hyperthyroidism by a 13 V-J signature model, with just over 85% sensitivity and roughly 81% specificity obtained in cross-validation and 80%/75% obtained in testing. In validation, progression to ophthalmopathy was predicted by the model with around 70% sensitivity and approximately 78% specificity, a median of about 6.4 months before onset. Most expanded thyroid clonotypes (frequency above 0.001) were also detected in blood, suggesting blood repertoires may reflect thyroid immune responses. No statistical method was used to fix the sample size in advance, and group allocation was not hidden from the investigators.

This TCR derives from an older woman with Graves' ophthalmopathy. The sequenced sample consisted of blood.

CDR3 loop: CASSQGGRQGTGELFF. The DNA reads as follows: TGTGCCAGCAGCCAGGGCGGTCGTCAGGGGACCGGGGAGCTGTTTTTT. This chain joins TRBV3-1 to TRBJ2-2; the D gene is perhaps TRBD1, on 6 matching bases. CDR1 and CDR2 are drawn from the germline V gene (reference sequence): LGHDT, YNNKEL. At the junction V is shortened by 3 bases and J by 5 bases, with 16 bases in between. The CDR3 contains 16 residues, cysteine and phenylalanine counted. Only the CDR3 portion is preserved as DNA: 48 bases, with reading frame beginning at the first base.